The next 17 T cell receptor beta chains were all read from a single sample in a study of T cell repertoires in cytomegalovirus infection. MiXCR, run by TCRdb on the reads, gives a single entry per CDR3 protein. The table has roughly 310,000 distinct CDR3 sequences, under 20% seen once. What was sequenced was PBMCs. The receptor set was obtained from a human donor in good health (CMV status not recorded). Some clones in this sample may be carry-over from other donors' samples.

This clonotype was observed at least ten times. This chain links TRBV12-3 or TRBV12-4 with TRBJ2-7; 10 bases align to TRBD1. Trimming at V came to 6 bases and at J to 4 bases, leaving 3 bases not matched to a gene. The CDR3 sequence is 13 residues long. The chain's CDR3 is CASSLGQGYEQYF. The DNA of the CDR3 is TGTGCCAGCAGCTTGGGACAGGGGTACGAGCAGTACTTC.

In this sample, this clonotype turned up a few times. The chain links TRBV4-1 to TRBJ2-1, with TRBD2 matching 13 bases. J gave up 7 bases and V 2 bases, and 5 bases lay outside the gene matches. CDR3 size: 16 residues. CDR1 and CDR2 (germline): MGHRA, YSYEKL. Written as DNA, the CDR3 is TGCGCCAGCAGCCAAACTAGCGGGGGGGCCCGGAATGAGCAGTTCTTC. Its protein is CASSQTSGGARNEQFF.

The gene calls are TRBV6-2 or TRBV6-3 and TRBJ2-5, with 10 bases that match TRBD2. CDR1 and CDR2 (germline): MNHEY, SVGEGT. The CDR3 runs 16 residues. V gave up 2 bases and J gave up 7 bases; unmatched junction bases: 10. The CDR3 here is CASSYLLASGGVTQYF. The DNA of the CDR3 is TGTGCCAGCAGTTACCTCCTGGCTAGCGGGGGTGTGACCCAGTACTTC.

This clonotype has a handful of counts. Written as DNA, the CDR3 is TGTGCCAGCAGCCCCACCAAAACAGGGGGTGAGCAGTTCTTC. This gives the protein CASSPTKTGGEQFF. The V call is TRBV7-3, the J call TRBJ2-1; 8 bases fit TRBD1. The germline CDR1 and CDR2 sequences are SGHTA and FQGTGA. CDR3 length equals 14 residues. Unmatched junction bases numbered 9, after V lost 5 bases and J lost 9 bases.

On this clonotype: With a much larger clone just one base away, this may be a read error. The chain uses TRBV7-9 and TRBJ1-4; D might be TRBD1 (5 bases). Germline V gene data show CDR1 as SEHNR and CDR2 as FQNEAQ (reference sequence). V lost 5 bases and J 7 bases, leaving 8 bases between the germline ends. The CDR3 consists of 12 residues. The CDR3: CASSLQGEKLFF. For the CDR3, the DNA is TGTGCCAGCAGCCTCCAGGGTGAAAAACTGTTTTTT.

This sequence joins TRBV5-4 and TRBJ2-7; D is possibly TRBD2 (5 bases). Germline V gene sequence: CDR1 SGHNT, CDR2 YYREEE (reference sequence). The CDR3 contains 16 residues. V was shortened by 4 bases and J by 6 bases, with 23 bases between the two germline ends. The CDR3 reads CASSPSRASLGSEQYF. Written as DNA, the CDR3 is TGTGCCAGCAGCCCATCCCGGGCCTCACTAGGGAGCGAGCAGTACTTC.

The V call is TRBV5-1, the J call TRBJ1-2; D perhaps matches TRBD1 (5 bases). Germline V gene lookup returns CDR1 SGHRS and CDR2 YFSETQ. CDR3 length: 17 amino acids. Between the trimmed V and J ends, which lost 0 bases and 0 bases, there was a span of 15 bases. The CDR3 loop reads CASSLDLGTAANYGYTF. The CDR3 DNA reads as TGCGCCAGCAGCTTGGATCTCGGGACGGCAGCTAACTATGGCTACACCTTC.

This clonotype came up a few times. This chain joins TRBV6-1 and TRBJ1-5, with 11 bases aligning to TRBD1. The germline gives CDR1 MNHNS, CDR2 SASEGT. The V segment lost 6 bases and the J segment 0 bases; nucleotides outside the gene matches: 7. The CDR3 has 17 residues. CDR3 DNA sequence: TGTGCCAGCAGAGCCGGGACAGGGGGATATAGCAATCAGCCCCAGCATTTT. It translates to CASRAGTGGYSNQPQHF.

This clonotype was counted a few times. The V call is TRBV4-3, the J call TRBJ2-5; 15 nucleotides line up with TRBD2. CDR3 length: 16 amino acids. Germline CDR1 is LGHNA and CDR2 is YSLEER. The V and J ends lost 5 bases and 4 bases, in that order; junction bases with no gene match: 5. The CDR3 loop reads CASSSGLAGGVETQYF. In DNA form, the CDR3 reads TGCGCCAGCAGCTCGGGACTAGCGGGGGGTGTAGAGACCCAGTACTTC.

The chain employs TRBV5-1 and TRBJ2-5, with 8 bases fitting TRBD1. The V gene's germline CDR1 is SGHRS and CDR2 YFSETQ. With V trimmed by 6 bases and J by 2 bases, 6 bases remained unmatched. The CDR3 has 14 amino acids. The CDR3 sequence: CASNAGQGQETQYF. CDR3 nucleotides: TGCGCCAGCAACGCCGGACAGGGTCAAGAGACCCAGTACTTC.

The V and J genes are TRBV6-6 and TRBJ2-7; TRBD1 aligns across 8 bases. Looked up from germline, CDR1 is MNHNY and CDR2 is SVGAGI (reference sequence). The junction had 6 bases not matched to a gene; V was cut back by 6 bases and J by 2 bases. This CDR3 is 14 amino acids long. The chain's CDR3 is CASRSGQDPYEQYF. As DNA, the CDR3 is TGTGCCAGCAGGTCGGGACAGGACCCCTACGAGCAGTACTTC.

This clonotype was seen repeatedly, ten times or more. The V gene is TRBV6-2 or TRBV6-3, the J gene TRBJ1-1; D is possibly TRBD1 (5 bases). The germline gives CDR1 MNHEY, CDR2 SVGEGT. The CDR3 spans 15 residues. V lost 6 bases and J 4 bases, leaving 18 bases between the germline ends. The CDR3 protein is CASRDMGSGTTEAFF. The CDR3 DNA follows: TGTGCCAGCAGGGATATGGGGTCGGGGACCACTGAAGCTTTCTTT.

This clonotype was counted between two and nine times. V usage is TRBV20-1 and J usage is TRBJ1-5; possibly TRBD1 for D (5 bases). The CDR3 runs to 14 residues. Germline V lookup: CDR1 DFQATT, CDR2 SNEGSKA (reference sequence). Trimming cost V 0 bases and J 9 bases, with 15 bases left between them. This CDR3 reads CSAREGGLRTPQHF. CDR3 DNA: TGCAGTGCTAGAGAGGGGGGACTGAGGACGCCCCAGCATTTT.

A few counts support this clonotype. The J gene is TRBJ2-5, the V gene TRBV5-4; 7 bases align to TRBD1. The CDR3 extends over 14 amino acids. Germline assignment: CDR1 SGHNT and CDR2 YYREEE (reference sequence). The junction had 2 bases not matched to a gene; V was cut back by 0 bases and J by 3 bases. DNA of the CDR3: TGTGCCAGCAGCTTGGACGACAGGGAAGAGACCCAGTACTTC. The encoded protein is CASSLDDREETQYF.

This clonotype appeared a few times. V is TRBV4-1 and J is TRBJ2-5, with 14 nucleotides matching TRBD2. This CDR3 has 18 residues. V dropped 1 base and J dropped 0; count of bases not matched to a gene: 4. The germline gives CDR1 MGHRA, CDR2 YSYEKL. The CDR3: CASSQGLAGGAYQETQYF. The DNA for the CDR3 is TGCGCCAGCAGCCAAGGACTAGCGGGGGGGGCCTACCAAGAGACCCAGTACTTC.

This clonotype was counted at least ten times. This chain uses TRBV7-2 with TRBJ2-7; 11 positions match TRBD2. J gave up 1 base and V 5 bases, and 19 bases lay outside the gene matches. This CDR3 spans 20 amino acids. From germline, CDR1 is SGHTA and CDR2 FQGNSA. The CDR3 bases are TGTGCCAGCAGCGTCCAAATAGCCCCTCTAGCGGGGGGCCTTTCCTACGAGCAGTACTTC. As protein: CASSVQIAPLAGGLSYEQYF.

The rearrangement links TRBV29-1 to TRBJ2-5; a possible D gene is TRBD2 (6 bases). The germline gives CDR1 SQVTM, CDR2 ANQGSEA. This CDR3 is built from 14 residues. V lost 8 bases to trimming and J lost 3 bases, with 19 bases between them. The CDR3 spells CSFVPFGGKETQYF. The CDR3 DNA reads TGCAGCTTTGTCCCCTTCGGGGGAAAAGAGACCCAGTACTTC.